This T cell receptor beta chain stems from a study of blood T cell repertoires in COVID-19. On the study more broadly: Sample material is recorded as cDNA or gDNA derived from T cells, B-cell-depleted T cells, or PBMCs.

V shed 2 bases and J 2 bases; nucleotides not matched to a gene: 2. The CDR3 totals 15 residues. Germline V CDR1 and CDR2: MNHNS, SASEGT. Original handling: Counts of nucleated cells, estimated from reference gene primer amplification, were obtained. The table came from immunoSEQ multiplex PCR; TCRdb's copy has only in-frame clones and leaves some out. V and J calls and clone size are as listed in that table; D and trimming were resolved from the DNA. The sample comprises around 47,000 clones, roughly 70% of which are singletons, and around 5.9% rests with the top ten. This clone was detected only once.

The receptor comes from a man aged 80 or over with acute or convalescent COVID-19. The chain recombines TRBV6-1 with TRBJ1-5; 8 bases align to TRBD1. Sequencing was carried out using peripheral blood. The CDR3 DNA follows: TGTGCCAGCAGTGAAATGGACAGGGGCAATCAGCCCCAGCATTTT. Translation: CASSEMDRGNQPQHF.